This passage covers 13 T cell receptor beta chains from one sample sequenced in a study of blood T cell repertoires in COVID-19. Method: immunoSEQ multiplex PCR; TCRdb's copy keeps in-frame clones and lacks some. The sample has approximately 200,000 clones; approximately 87% are singletons. The sequencing sample was made of peripheral blood. Receptors were obtained from a person aged 70 to 79 with COVID-19, enrolled during active disease.

V and J are TRBV5-4 and TRBJ2-7, with D possibly being TRBD1 (6 bases). V was clipped by 5 bases and J by 3 bases, with 12 bases between them. CDR1 SGHNT and CDR2 YYREEE come from the germline V gene (reference sequence). This CDR3 has 13 residues. CDR3 sequence (DNA): TGTGCCAGCAGGGACAGAAATAACTACGAGCAGTACTTC. Protein sequence: CASRDRNNYEQYF.

CDR3 nucleotides: TGCGCCAGCAGCCGCACACAGGGGACCTACGAGCAGTACTTC. As protein: CASSRTQGTYEQYF. The chain joins TRBV5-1 to TRBJ2-7; TRBD1 aligns across 7 bases. The CDR3 contains 14 residues. Trimming took 4 bases from V and 2 from J; bases not matched to a gene: 6. Germline loops: CDR1 SGHRS, CDR2 YFSETQ.

V usage is TRBV5-1 and J usage is TRBJ1-5; 9 nucleotides agree with TRBD1. V shed 4 bases and J 4 bases; nucleotides not matched to a gene: 3. The germline gives CDR1 SGHRS, CDR2 YFSETQ. The CDR3 totals 14 residues. The CDR3 spells CASSPGQGNQPQHF. CDR3 nucleotide sequence: TGCGCCAGCAGCCCCGGACAGGGGAATCAGCCCCAGCATTTT.

This chain connects TRBV12-3 or TRBV12-4 to TRBJ2-7, with a weak D call TRBD2 (5 bases). Between the trimmed V and J ends, which lost 3 bases and 6 bases, there was a span of 12 bases. The CDR3 contains 13 residues. As DNA, the CDR3 is TGTGCCAGCAGTTTCCTTGAGGGTTCCGAGCAGTACTTC. This gives the protein CASSFLEGSEQYF.

The V call is TRBV7-2, the J call TRBJ1-2; a possible D gene is TRBD1 (5 bases). V gave up 5 bases and J gave up 7 bases, with 17 bases separating them. This CDR3 comprises 14 residues. Germline values: CDR1 SGHTA, CDR2 FQGNSA. The CDR3 nucleotides read TGTGCCAGCAGCCCCACGGGGGGGGTGGGTGGCTACACCTTC. Amino acids: CASSPTGGVGGYTF.

This chain joins TRBV6-2 or TRBV6-3 and TRBJ1-2, with D maybe TRBD1 (6 bases). CDR1 is MNHEY, CDR2 SVGEGT, per germline. This CDR3 region has 13 residues. Trimming left V 5 bases short and J 8 bases short, with 15 bases between. CDR3: CASSRRDTRGYTF. The DNA of the CDR3 is TGTGCCAGCAGTCGACGGGACACTCGGGGCTACACCTTC.

This chain joins TRBV18 and TRBJ2-1; TRBD2 aligns across 8 bases. The germline gives CDR1 KGHSH, CDR2 LQKENI. The CDR3 length is 13 residues. V trimming: 5 bases; J trimming: 6 bases; junction bases outside the gene matches: 3. The CDR3 here is CASSTTSGNEQFF. The CDR3 DNA is TGTGCCAGCTCAACAACTAGCGGCAATGAGCAGTTCTTC.

The rearrangement joins TRBV6-5 to TRBJ2-7; 12 bases agree with TRBD1. CDR1 and CDR2 (germline): MNHEY, SVGAGI. This CDR3 has 14 residues. The V segment lost 5 bases and the J segment 3 bases; nucleotides outside the gene matches: 2. For the CDR3, the DNA is TGTGCCAGCAGTCGGGACAGGGGGCTCTACGAGCAGTACTTC. Encoded protein: CASSRDRGLYEQYF.

V usage is TRBV28 and J usage is TRBJ2-1, with D tentatively TRBD1 (5 bases). The ends were cut back, 5 bases at V and 7 bases at J, with 24 bases in the middle. Germline values: CDR1 MDHEN, CDR2 SYDVKM. The CDR3 loop spans 17 amino acids. The CDR3 DNA reads as TGTGCCAGCAGTCCCCTGGGGCTTCTCCCTTTGGGAAATGAGCAGTTCTTC. It codes for CASSPLGLLPLGNEQFF.

The chain joins TRBV7-2 to TRBJ2-2; 7 bases map to TRBD1. The germline V gene has CDR1 SGHTA and CDR2 FQGNSA. The V and J ends lost 2 bases and 2 bases, in that order; junction bases with no gene match: 8. The length of the CDR3 is 17 residues. CDR3 loop: CASSLPTGIFNTGELFF. As DNA, the CDR3 is TGTGCCAGCAGCTTACCGACAGGGATTTTTAACACCGGGGAGCTGTTTTTT.

The chain combines TRBV6-1 with TRBJ2-1; maybe TRBD1 (6 bases). Per germline, CDR1 MNHNS and CDR2 SASEGT. The CDR3 runs to 15 residues. The V end lost 2 bases, the J end lost 2 bases, and 10 bases lay between the germline ends. The CDR3 DNA reads TGTGCCAGCAGTGAACTGGGGGCAGCCTACAATGAGCAGTTCTTC. This codes for CASSELGAAYNEQFF.

The genes are TRBV25-1 and TRBJ2-1, with 11 bases that match TRBD2. Germline CDR1 MGHDK, CDR2 SYGVNS. CDR3 length equals 16 residues. With 2 bases clipped from V and 5 bases from J, the junction kept 5 bases outside the gene matches. CDR3 nucleotides: TGTGCCAGCAGTGAACCGGGACTAGCGGCTAACAATGAGCAGTTCTTC. It is translated as CASSEPGLAANNEQFF.

The chain has TRBV7-3 and TRBJ2-7; 8 nucleotides align to TRBD1. Trimming took 5 bases from V and 3 from J; bases not matched to a gene: 3. Germline CDR1 SGHTA, CDR2 FQGTGA. The CDR3 loop spans 13 amino acids. CDR3 DNA sequence: TGTGCCAGCAGCCCCGGACAGGGCTACGAGCAGTACTTC. It translates to CASSPGQGYEQYF.